This entry lists 24 T cell receptor beta chains sequenced from one sample in a study of OX40 agonist ivuxolimab in advanced cancers. Some clones are missing from TCRdb's copy, which holds only in-frame ones; the method was immunoSEQ multiplex PCR. The data contain about 100,000 clones, less than 95% of them singletons. The sequenced sample was CD4+ or CD8+ T cells sorted from blood, obtained in a trial of the OX40 agonist ivuxolimab. The receptors were gathered from an adult with an advanced solid tumor such as melanoma, head and neck, liver or kidney cancer.

This chain connects TRBV4-1 to TRBJ1-5; D perhaps matches TRBD1 (6 bases). Germline V gene sequence: CDR1 MGHRA, CDR2 YSYEKL. The CDR3 length is 13 residues. The V gene lost 6 bases and the J gene lost 3 bases, with 9 bases spanning the gap. The CDR3 DNA is TGCGCCAGCAGTCGGACAGTCAATCAGCCCCAGCATTTT. Translation gives CASSRTVNQPQHF.

The V and J genes are TRBV7-6 and TRBJ2-1, with 14 positions matching TRBD2. J lost 9 bases, V lost 7 bases, and 11 bases had no gene match. The CDR3 totals 16 residues. Germline V CDR1 and CDR2: SGHVS, FNYEAQ. As DNA, the CDR3 is TGTGCCAGCACACCGGGGACTAGCGGGAGAACCGGTGAGCAGTTCTTC. Amino acid sequence: CASTPGTSGRTGEQFF.

The rearrangement links TRBV5-4 to TRBJ1-2; possibly TRBD1 for D (5 bases). This CDR3 spans 15 amino acids. Trimming cost V 4 bases and J 6 bases, with 19 bases left between them. Germline V gene data show CDR1 as SGHNT and CDR2 as YYREEE (reference sequence). The CDR3 DNA follows: TGTGCCAGCAGCCCAGGAGGAACAGCGGGGGATGGCTACACCTTC. Protein product: CASSPGGTAGDGYTF.

This rearrangement joins TRBV18 to TRBJ1-1; 9 bases are shared with TRBD1. The CDR3 has 17 amino acids. The J segment lost 1 base and the V segment lost 5 bases, leaving 11 bases of the junction unmatched. Germline CDR1 reads KGHSH; CDR2 reads LQKENI. This CDR3 is CASSRGQGLAANTEAFF. The CDR3 DNA reads TGTGCCAGCTCAAGAGGACAGGGGTTGGCAGCGAACACTGAAGCTTTCTTT. The complete variable domain, with remaining parts taken from reference TRBV18 and TRBJ1-1, reads NAGVMQNPRHLVRRRGQEARLRCSPMKGHSHVYWYRQLPEEGLKFMVYLQKENIIDESGMPKERFSAEFPKEGPSILRIQQVVRGDSAAYFCASSRGQGLAANTEAFFGQGTRLTVV.

This chain links TRBV7-8 with TRBJ1-5, with TRBD1 as a possible D gene (6 bases). This CDR3 region has 16 residues. The germline CDR1 and CDR2 sequences are SGHVS and FQNEAQ. V was trimmed by 5 bases and J by 4 bases, leaving 18 bases between them. The CDR3 bases are TGTGCCAGCAGCCGACTTATGTACAGGGCAAATCAGCCCCAGCATTTT. It specifies CASSRLMYRANQPQHF.

The chain carries TRBV7-3 and TRBJ2-1; D gene uncertain. The CDR3 spans 16 residues. V gave up 1 base and J gave up 0 bases, with 10 bases separating them. CDR1 and CDR2 (germline): SGHTA, FQGTGA. This CDR3 is CASSLMALSSYNEQFF. CDR3 nucleotide sequence: TGTGCCAGCAGCTTAATGGCGCTGAGCTCCTACAATGAGCAGTTCTTC.

This clone was counted once. The CDR3 DNA reads as TGTGCCAGCAGCCCACTAGGGGCTTACGAGCAGTACTTC. Protein sequence: CASSPLGAYEQYF. This chain uses TRBV2 with TRBJ2-7; D may correspond to TRBD1 or TRBD2 (5 bases each). The CDR3 has 13 residues. The V gene's germline CDR1 is SNHLY and CDR2 FYNNEI. Trimming shortened V by 6 bases and J by 4 bases, and 13 bases separated the two germline ends. The whole variable domain, remainder taken from reference TRBV2 and TRBJ2-7, is EPEVTQTPSHQVTQMGQEVILRCVPISNHLYFYWYRQILGQKVEFLVSFYNNEISEKSEIFDDQFSVERPDGSNFTLKIRSTKLEDSAMYFCASSPLGAYEQYFGPGTRLTVT.

The chain links TRBV9 to TRBJ2-3; D gene uncertain. Trimming stripped 0 bases from V and 3 bases from J, with 14 bases between. The length of the CDR3 is 16 residues. In germline, CDR1 is SGDLS, CDR2 YYNGEE. The CDR3 DNA follows: TGTGCCAGCAGCGTAGTCGGGTCCACAACGACAGATACGCAGTATTTT. Translated: CASSVVGSTTTDTQYF.

The rearrangement uses TRBV4-1 and TRBJ1-5; TRBD1 matches at 8 bases. Trimming at V came to 2 bases and at J to 6 bases, leaving 3 bases not matched to a gene. Germline V lookup: CDR1 MGHRA, CDR2 YSYEKL. The CDR3 covers 14 residues. CDR3 protein: CASSQRTGSQPQHF. DNA of the CDR3: TGCGCCAGCAGCCAACGGACAGGGTCTCAGCCCCAGCATTTT.

The chain uses TRBV6-5 and TRBJ2-7; no firm D call. The CDR3 length is 15 residues. Trimming took off 5 bases at V and 1 base at J, with 15 bases between the two ends. In germline, CDR1 is MNHEY, CDR2 SVGAGI. CDR3 DNA sequence: TGTGCCAGCAGTCCCCAATGGGCGGCGTCCTACGAGCAGTACTTC. Translated: CASSPQWAASYEQYF.

V usage is TRBV7-3 and J usage is TRBJ2-1; 13 nucleotides agree with TRBD2. V dropped 5 bases and J dropped 7; count of bases not matched to a gene: 8. Germline lookup yields CDR1 SGHTA and CDR2 FQGTGA. This CDR3 contains 16 residues. The CDR3 bases are TGTGCCAGCAGCCTACGACTAGCGGGAGGTTTAAATGAGCAGTTCTTC. Translating gives CASSLRLAGGLNEQFF. The full variable domain, its missing parts supplied by reference TRBV7-3 and TRBJ2-1, is GAGVSQTPSNKVTEKGKYVELRCDPISGHTALYWYRQSLGQGPEFLIYFQGTGAADDSGLPNDRFFAVRPEGSVSTLKIQRTERGDSAVYLCASSLRLAGGLNEQFFGPGTRLTVL.

This rearrangement joins TRBV2 to TRBJ2-5; 13 bases map to TRBD2. CDR3 length: 15 amino acids. Germline V gene sequence: CDR1 SNHLY, CDR2 FYNNEI. The junction had 6 bases not matched to a gene; V was cut back by 6 bases and J by 5 bases. The CDR3 loop is CASSPGLAGVETQYF. The CDR3 coding sequence is TGTGCCAGCAGCCCCGGACTAGCGGGAGTGGAGACCCAGTACTTC.

The chain recombines TRBV9 with TRBJ2-1; 13 nucleotides line up with TRBD2. V lost 5 bases to trimming and J lost 5 bases; unmatched junction nucleotides: 7. Germline loops: CDR1 SGDLS, CDR2 YYNGEE. The CDR3 spans 16 residues. CDR3 coding DNA: TGTGCCAGCAGTCTCCTAGGGACTAGCGGGAACAATGAGCAGTTCTTC. Protein sequence: CASSLLGTSGNNEQFF.

The chain has TRBV28 and TRBJ2-7, with TRBD1 identical over 9 bases. V shed 6 bases, J shed 3 bases, and the junction held 3 bases outside the gene matches. CDR1 is MDHEN, CDR2 SYDVKM, per germline. The CDR3 covers 13 residues. CDR3 loop: CASRTGGFYEQYF. For the CDR3, the DNA is TGTGCCAGCAGGACAGGGGGGTTCTACGAGCAGTACTTC.

This chain uses TRBV6-5 with TRBJ2-1, with 7 positions matching TRBD1. This CDR3 has 14 residues. J was trimmed by 7 bases and V by 5 bases; bases with no gene match: 8. Germline V gene sequence: CDR1 MNHEY, CDR2 SVGAGI. The CDR3 region is CASSRDRARNEQFF. The CDR3 DNA follows: TGTGCCAGCAGTCGAGACAGGGCCAGGAATGAGCAGTTCTTC.

The sample holds a few counts of this clone. The chain has TRBV28 and TRBJ1-5, with 7 bases aligning to TRBD1. The ends lost 6 bases at V and 5 bases at J; junction bases unmatched: 10. The CDR3 spans 15 residues. CDR1 is MDHEN and CDR2 is SYDVKM in the germline V gene. CDR3 nucleotides: TGTGCCAGCAGACACACGACAGGGTCGGATCAGCCCCAGCATTTT. Its protein is CASRHTTGSDQPQHF.

The CDR3 DNA is TGCGCCAGCAGCTACACCGGGAAAAACTACGAGCAGTACTTC. Encoded protein: CASSYTGKNYEQYF. The chain is built from TRBV5-1 and TRBJ2-7; tentative D call: TRBD2 (5 bases). This CDR3 has 14 residues. Germline loops: CDR1 SGHRS, CDR2 YFSETQ. Deletions cut 3 bases from V and 3 bases from J, with 13 bases between.

The chain's CDR3 is CASSSGGGNTEAFF. For the CDR3, the DNA is TGTGCCAGCAGTTCGGGGGGCGGGAACACTGAAGCTTTCTTT. The V call is TRBV28, the J call TRBJ1-1; possibly TRBD1 for D (6 bases). The CDR3 covers 14 residues. V gave up 4 bases and J gave up 1 base, with 10 bases separating them. Germline V gene data show CDR1 as MDHEN and CDR2 as SYDVKM.

The chain uses TRBV5-5 and TRBJ1-5; D remains ambiguous. Trimming cost V 4 bases and J 3 bases, with 11 bases left between them. In germline, CDR1 is SGHKS, CDR2 YYEKEE (reference sequence). This CDR3 has 14 amino acids. The CDR3 loop reads CASSPDTFNQPQHF. The CDR3 bases are TGTGCCAGCAGCCCCGACACTTTCAATCAGCCCCAGCATTTT.

To note about this clone: At one end the junction does not follow the germline gene, possibly because of a read error. V gene TRBV11-2 combines with J gene TRBJ2-1; D not certain. CDR3 length: 12 residues. Germline CDR1 SGHAT, CDR2 FQNNGV. As DNA, the CDR3 is TGTGCCAGCAGCTTCTCCTACAATGGGCAGTTCTTC. It translates to CASSFSYNGQFF.

The chain is built from TRBV6-1 and TRBJ1-1; 7 bases line up with TRBD1. The CDR3 spans 15 residues. Germline V gene lookup returns CDR1 MNHNS and CDR2 SASEGT. The junction had 8 bases not matched to a gene; V was cut back by 3 bases and J by 4 bases. CDR3 amino acids: CASSDTLTGATEAFF. CDR3 sequence (DNA): TGTGCCAGCAGTGACACGCTAACAGGGGCCACTGAAGCTTTCTTT.

V usage is TRBV7-8 and J usage is TRBJ2-7, with D maybe TRBD1 (7 bases). Trimming removed 4 bases at V and 2 bases at J, with 18 bases between. The CDR3 runs to 16 residues. Germline CDR1 SGHVS, CDR2 FQNEAQ. CDR3 protein: CASSYSGGGGAYEQYF. The CDR3 DNA reads as TGTGCCAGCAGCTACAGCGGAGGGGGCGGGGCCTACGAGCAGTACTTC.

The rearrangement links TRBV4-2 to TRBJ2-7, with no clear D. This CDR3 has 19 amino acids. CDR1 is LGHNA and CDR2 is YNFKEQ in the germline V gene. The germline V and J ends were trimmed by 2 bases and 3 bases, with 26 bases remaining between them. DNA of the CDR3: TGTGCCAGCAGCCAACCCCGTCCCCGGCCTTTCGACGAATGCTACGAGCAGTACTTC. As protein: CASSQPRPRPFDECYEQYF.

V usage is TRBV28 and J usage is TRBJ2-1; 9 positions agree with TRBD2. The germline gives CDR1 MDHEN, CDR2 SYDVKM. This CDR3 region has 15 residues. Losses at the gene ends were 7 bases for V and 7 bases for J; bases not matched to a gene: 11. The CDR3 DNA is TGTGCCAGCAAAAGACTAGCGGCACCTGCAAATGAGCAGTTCTTC. Amino acid sequence: CASKRLAAPANEQFF.